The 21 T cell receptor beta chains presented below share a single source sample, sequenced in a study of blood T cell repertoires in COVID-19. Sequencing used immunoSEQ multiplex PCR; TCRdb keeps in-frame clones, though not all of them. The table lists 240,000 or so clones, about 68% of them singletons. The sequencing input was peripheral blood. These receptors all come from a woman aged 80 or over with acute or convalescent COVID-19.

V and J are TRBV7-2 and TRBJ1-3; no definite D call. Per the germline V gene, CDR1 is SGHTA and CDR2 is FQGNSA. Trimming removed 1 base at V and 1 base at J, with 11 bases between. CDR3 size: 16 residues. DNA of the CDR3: TGTGCCAGCAGCTTAGGATCGGGGTTTTCTGGAAACACCATATATTTT. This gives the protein CASSLGSGFSGNTIYF.

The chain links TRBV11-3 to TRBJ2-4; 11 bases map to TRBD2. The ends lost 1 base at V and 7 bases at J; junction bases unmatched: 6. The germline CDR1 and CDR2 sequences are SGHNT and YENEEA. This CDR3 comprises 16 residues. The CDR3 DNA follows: TGTGCCAGCAGCTTAGGAACTAGCGGGGGCGGGAACATTCAGTACTTC. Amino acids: CASSLGTSGGGNIQYF.

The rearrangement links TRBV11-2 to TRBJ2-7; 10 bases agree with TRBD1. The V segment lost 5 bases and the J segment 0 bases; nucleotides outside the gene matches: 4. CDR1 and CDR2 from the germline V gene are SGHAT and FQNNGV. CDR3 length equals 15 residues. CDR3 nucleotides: TGTGCCAGCAGCCGGGGACAGGGGATCTCCTACGAGCAGTACTTC. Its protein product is CASSRGQGISYEQYF.

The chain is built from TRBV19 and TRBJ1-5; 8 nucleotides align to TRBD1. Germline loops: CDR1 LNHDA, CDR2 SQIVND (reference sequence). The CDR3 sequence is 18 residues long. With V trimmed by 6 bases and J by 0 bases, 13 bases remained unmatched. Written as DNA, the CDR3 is TGTGCCAGTAGAAAAGGTGGGGGACAGGCCTTTAGCAATCAGCCCCAGCATTTT. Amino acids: CASRKGGGQAFSNQPQHF.

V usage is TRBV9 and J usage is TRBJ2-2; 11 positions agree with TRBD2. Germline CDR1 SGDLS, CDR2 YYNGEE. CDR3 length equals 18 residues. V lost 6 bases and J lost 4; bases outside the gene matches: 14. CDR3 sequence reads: CASTGTSGGLRGTGELFF. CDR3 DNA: TGTGCCAGCACCGGAACTAGCGGGGGTCTCCGGGGCACCGGGGAGCTGTTTTTT.

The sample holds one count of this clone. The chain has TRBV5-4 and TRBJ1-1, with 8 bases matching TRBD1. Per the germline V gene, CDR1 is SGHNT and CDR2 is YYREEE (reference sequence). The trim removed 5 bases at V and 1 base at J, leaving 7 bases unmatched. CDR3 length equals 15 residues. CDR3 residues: CASSILTGENTEAFF. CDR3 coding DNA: TGTGCCAGCAGTATCCTGACAGGGGAGAACACTGAAGCTTTCTTT.

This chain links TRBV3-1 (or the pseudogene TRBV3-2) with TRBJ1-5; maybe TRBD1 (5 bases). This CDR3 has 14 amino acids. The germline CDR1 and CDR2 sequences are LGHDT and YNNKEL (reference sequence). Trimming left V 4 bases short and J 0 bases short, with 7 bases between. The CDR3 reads CASSLGGSNQPQHF. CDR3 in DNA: TGTGCCAGCAGCCTGGGGGGTAGCAATCAGCCCCAGCATTTT.

The DNA of the CDR3 is TGTGCCAGCAGCCAGGGCAGGGCTGATTACAATGAGCAGTTCTTC. As protein: CASSQGRADYNEQFF. This sequence joins TRBV3-1 (or the pseudogene TRBV3-2) and TRBJ2-1; D is possibly TRBD1 (5 bases). Germline values: CDR1 LGHDT, CDR2 YNNKEL (reference sequence). The CDR3 is made up of 15 amino acids. V lost 3 bases, J lost 4 bases, and 13 bases lay in between.

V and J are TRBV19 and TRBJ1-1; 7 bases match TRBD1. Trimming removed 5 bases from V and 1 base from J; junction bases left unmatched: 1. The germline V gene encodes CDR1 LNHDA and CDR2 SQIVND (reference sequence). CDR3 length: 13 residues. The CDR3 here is CASSYRGNTEAFF. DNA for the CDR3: TGTGCCAGTAGTTACAGGGGGAACACTGAAGCTTTCTTT. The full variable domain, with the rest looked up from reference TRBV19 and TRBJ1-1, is DGGITQSPKYLFRKEGQNVTLSCEQNLNHDAMYWYRQDPGQGLRLIYYSQIVNDFQKGDIAEGYSVSREKKESFPLTVTSAQKNPTAFYLCASSYRGNTEAFFGQGTRLTVV.

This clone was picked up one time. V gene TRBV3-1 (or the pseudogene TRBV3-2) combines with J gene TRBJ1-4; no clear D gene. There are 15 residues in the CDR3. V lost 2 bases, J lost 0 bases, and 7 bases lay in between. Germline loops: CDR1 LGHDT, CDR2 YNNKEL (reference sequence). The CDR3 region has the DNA TGTGCCAGCAGCCAAAGAGCGTCAACTAATGAAAAACTGTTTTTT. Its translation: CASSQRASTNEKLFF.

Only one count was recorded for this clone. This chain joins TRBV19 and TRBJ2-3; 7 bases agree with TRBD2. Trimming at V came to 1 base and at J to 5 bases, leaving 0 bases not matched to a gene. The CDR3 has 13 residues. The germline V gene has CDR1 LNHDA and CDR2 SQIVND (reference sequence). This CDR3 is CASSIGGGDTQYF. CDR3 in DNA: TGTGCCAGTAGTATAGGGGGGGGAGATACGCAGTATTTT. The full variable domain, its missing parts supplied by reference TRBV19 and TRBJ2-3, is DGGITQSPKYLFRKEGQNVTLSCEQNLNHDAMYWYRQDPGQGLRLIYYSQIVNDFQKGDIAEGYSVSREKKESFPLTVTSAQKNPTAFYLCASSIGGGDTQYFGPGTRLTVL.

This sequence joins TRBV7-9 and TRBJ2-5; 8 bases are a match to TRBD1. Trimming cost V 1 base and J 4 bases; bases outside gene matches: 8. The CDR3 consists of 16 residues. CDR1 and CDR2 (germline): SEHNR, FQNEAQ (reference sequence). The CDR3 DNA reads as TGTGCCAGCAGCTTAGGAGACAGGGGTGTTGGAGAGACCCAGTACTTC. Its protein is CASSLGDRGVGETQYF.

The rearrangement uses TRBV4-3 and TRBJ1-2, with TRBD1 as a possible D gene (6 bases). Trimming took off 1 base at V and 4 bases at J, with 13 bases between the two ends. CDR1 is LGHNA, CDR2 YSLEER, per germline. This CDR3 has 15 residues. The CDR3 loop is CASSQVGGPLYGYTF. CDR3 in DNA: TGCGCCAGCAGCCAAGTGGGGGGGCCCCTCTATGGCTACACCTTC.

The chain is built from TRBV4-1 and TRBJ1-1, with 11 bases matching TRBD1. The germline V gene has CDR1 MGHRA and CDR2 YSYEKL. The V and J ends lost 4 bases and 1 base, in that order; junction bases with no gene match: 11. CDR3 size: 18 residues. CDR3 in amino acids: CASSRGTGGTNRNTEAFF. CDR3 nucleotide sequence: TGCGCCAGCAGCCGCGGGACAGGGGGAACAAATCGGAACACTGAAGCTTTCTTT.

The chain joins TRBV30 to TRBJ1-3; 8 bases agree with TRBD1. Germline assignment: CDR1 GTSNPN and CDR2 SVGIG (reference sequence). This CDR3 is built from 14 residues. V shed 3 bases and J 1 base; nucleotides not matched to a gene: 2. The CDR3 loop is CAWSRGLSGNTIYF. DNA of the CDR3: TGTGCCTGGAGCAGGGGGCTTTCTGGAAACACCATATATTTT.

CDR3 region: CASSQGQGAYGYTF. The CDR3 DNA is TGTGCCAGCAGCCAGGGACAGGGGGCCTATGGCTACACCTTC. V is TRBV7-2 and J is TRBJ1-2, with 12 bases identical to TRBD1. CDR3 length: 14 amino acids. The trim removed 5 bases at V and 4 bases at J, leaving 2 bases unmatched. Germline V CDR1 and CDR2: SGHTA, FQGNSA.

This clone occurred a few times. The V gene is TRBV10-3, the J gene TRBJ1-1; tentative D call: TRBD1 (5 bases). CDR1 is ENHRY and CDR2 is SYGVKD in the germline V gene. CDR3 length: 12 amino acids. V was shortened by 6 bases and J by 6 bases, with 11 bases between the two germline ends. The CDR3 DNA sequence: TGTGCCATCAGAGGGGCGTCCTCTGAAGCTTTCTTT. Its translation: CAIRGASSEAFF.

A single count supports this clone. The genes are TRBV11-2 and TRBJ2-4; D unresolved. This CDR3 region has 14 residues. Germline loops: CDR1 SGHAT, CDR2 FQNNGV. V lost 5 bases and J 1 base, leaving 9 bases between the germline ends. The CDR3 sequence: CASSAVRAKNIQYF. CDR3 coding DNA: TGTGCCAGCAGCGCCGTGAGGGCCAAAAACATTCAGTACTTC.

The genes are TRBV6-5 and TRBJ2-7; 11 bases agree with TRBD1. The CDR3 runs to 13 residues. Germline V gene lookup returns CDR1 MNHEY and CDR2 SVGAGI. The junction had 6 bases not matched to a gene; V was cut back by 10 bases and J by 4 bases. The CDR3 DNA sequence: TGTGCCACCGCCCGGGACAGGGGGTACGAGCAGTACTTC. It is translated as CATARDRGYEQYF.

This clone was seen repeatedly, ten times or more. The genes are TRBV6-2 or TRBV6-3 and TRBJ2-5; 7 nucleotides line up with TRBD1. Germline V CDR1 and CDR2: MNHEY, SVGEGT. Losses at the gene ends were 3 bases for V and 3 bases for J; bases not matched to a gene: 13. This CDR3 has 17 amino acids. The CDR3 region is CASSYMGQGVLKETQYF. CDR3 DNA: TGTGCCAGCAGTTATATGGGGCAGGGGGTATTGAAAGAGACCCAGTACTTC.

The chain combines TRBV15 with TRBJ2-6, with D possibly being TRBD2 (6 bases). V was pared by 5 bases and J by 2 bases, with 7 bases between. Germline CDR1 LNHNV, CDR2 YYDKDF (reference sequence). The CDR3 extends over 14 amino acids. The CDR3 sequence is CATSGGTGANVLTF. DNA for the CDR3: TGTGCCACCAGCGGCGGGACTGGGGCCAACGTCCTGACTTTC.